This T cell receptor beta chain originates from a study of metastatic and nonmetastatic thyroid tumors. Turning to the study itself: Comparison of repertoires was carried out across blood and tumor or nodule tissue from malignant and benign thyroid patients. Findings of the study overall: For both blood and tumor, malignant thyroid tumors reportedly showed significantly higher TCR beta diversity than benign nodules did.

MiXCR reprocessed the PCR reads for TCRdb. The repertoire holds about 33,000 clones, approximately 11% seen once, with 16% in the top ten. Patients underwent thyroid surgery, and none had received any treatment before it. This clone was seen repeatedly, ten times or more. Its antigen is not identified. Material: blood. This TCR was recovered from a female donor with papillary thyroid cancer or a benign thyroid nodule (not recorded which). Some clones in this sample may be carry-over from other donors' samples.

The CDR3 region is CASSPDRVTEAFF. CDR3 nucleotides: TGTGCCAGCAGTCCGGACAGGGTCACTGAAGCTTTCTTT. The V gene is TRBV27, the J gene TRBJ1-1; 8 bases line up with TRBD1. This CDR3 has 13 residues. After removal of 5 bases from V and 4 bases from J, the junction contained 3 bases not matched to a gene. In germline, CDR1 is MNHEY, CDR2 SMNVEV (reference sequence).